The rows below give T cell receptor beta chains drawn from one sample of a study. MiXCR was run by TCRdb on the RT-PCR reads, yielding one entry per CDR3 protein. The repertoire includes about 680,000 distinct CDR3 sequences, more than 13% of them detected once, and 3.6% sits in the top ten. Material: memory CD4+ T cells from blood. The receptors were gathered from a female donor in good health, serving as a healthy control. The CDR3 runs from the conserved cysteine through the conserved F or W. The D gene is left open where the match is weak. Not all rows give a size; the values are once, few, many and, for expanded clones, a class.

CDR3 DNA: TGTGCCAGCAGCCTTCCCGGGGGGGGGGCATTAGGTAGCAATCAGCCCCAGCATTTT; CDR3 protein: CASSLPGGGALGSNQPQHF; clone size: many; D gene: -; J gene: TRBJ1-5; V gene: TRBV7-2
CDR3 DNA: TGCGCCAGCAGCTGGACTAGCGGGACCACCTACGAGCAGTACTTC; CDR3 protein: CASSWTSGTTYEQYF; clone size: -; D gene: TRBD2; J gene: TRBJ2-7; V gene: TRBV5-1
CDR3 DNA: TGTGCCAGCATGGGACAGGGGGACGGCTATGGCTACACCTTC; CDR3 protein: CASMGQGDGYGYTF; clone size: many; D gene: TRBD1; J gene: TRBJ1-2; V gene: TRBV7-2
CDR3 DNA: TGTGCCAGCAGCCAAGCAGGGTACAATGAGCAGTTCTTC; CDR3 protein: CASSQAGYNEQFF; clone size: -; D gene: -; J gene: TRBJ2-1; V gene: TRBV4-2
CDR3 DNA: TGTGCCAGCAGAAGGGGATTCGGACAGGCCTACGAGCAGTACTTC; CDR3 protein: CASRRGFGQAYEQYF; clone size: few; D gene: TRBD1; J gene: TRBJ2-7; V gene: TRBV6-2/TRBV6-3
CDR3 DNA: TGTGCCAGCAGCCCCCGACAGGGCTCTGAAGCTTTCTTT; CDR3 protein: CASSPRQGSEAFF; clone size: many; D gene: TRBD1; J gene: TRBJ1-1; V gene: TRBV6-5
CDR3 DNA: TGCGCCTCGAGGGACCTCTATGGCTACACCTTC; CDR3 protein: CASRDLYGYTF; clone size: few; D gene: -; J gene: TRBJ1-2; V gene: TRBV20-1
CDR3 DNA: TGTGCCACCAGTGAAGCGGACCAAGATTTGAATGAGCAGTTCTTC; CDR3 protein: CATSEADQDLNEQFF; clone size: -; D gene: -; J gene: TRBJ2-1; V gene: TRBV24-1
CDR3 DNA: TGCAGCGTTGAAGGCGATATCAATGAGCAGTTCTTC; CDR3 protein: CSVEGDINEQFF; clone size: few; D gene: -; J gene: TRBJ2-1; V gene: TRBV29-1
CDR3 DNA: TGCAGTGCTAGAGCAAGGACTAGTCGCAATGAGCAGTTCTTC; CDR3 protein: CSARARTSRNEQFF; clone size: many; D gene: TRBD2; J gene: TRBJ2-1; V gene: TRBV20-1